This T cell receptor beta chain was documented in a study of blood T cells in healthy people across ages. Study as a whole: About one barcoded beta molecule per two T cells was the capture yield of template switching. Broader study findings: Getting older went along with TCR beta diversity per million T cells dropping roughly linearly.

CDR3 length: 17 amino acids. Germline CDR1 reads MNHEY; CDR2 reads SVGAGI. Unmatched junction bases numbered 9, after V lost 4 bases and J lost 3 bases. Primers used in a second PCR of about 6 to 11 cycles were a sample-barcoded 5' primer and a J-beta primer mix. Every sample produced at least 2.5 million CDR3-containing paired-end reads. TCRdb independently ran MiXCR on the 5' RACE reads; one entry per CDR3 protein. The sample yields approximately 2,000,000 distinct CDR3 sequences, about 39% seen once. Only one count was recorded for this clonotype. Its target is not known. Every donor provided 7.5 to 10 milliliters of peripheral blood.

The sequence was obtained from a human donor in good health. The specimen sequenced was blood. The V call is TRBV6-5, the J call TRBJ1-4, with 9 bases lining up with TRBD1. DNA of the CDR3: TGTGCCAGCAGTTTTTACAGGGGGCGCGGAGCTAATGAAAAACTGTTTTTT. Protein product: CASSFYRGRGANEKLFF.